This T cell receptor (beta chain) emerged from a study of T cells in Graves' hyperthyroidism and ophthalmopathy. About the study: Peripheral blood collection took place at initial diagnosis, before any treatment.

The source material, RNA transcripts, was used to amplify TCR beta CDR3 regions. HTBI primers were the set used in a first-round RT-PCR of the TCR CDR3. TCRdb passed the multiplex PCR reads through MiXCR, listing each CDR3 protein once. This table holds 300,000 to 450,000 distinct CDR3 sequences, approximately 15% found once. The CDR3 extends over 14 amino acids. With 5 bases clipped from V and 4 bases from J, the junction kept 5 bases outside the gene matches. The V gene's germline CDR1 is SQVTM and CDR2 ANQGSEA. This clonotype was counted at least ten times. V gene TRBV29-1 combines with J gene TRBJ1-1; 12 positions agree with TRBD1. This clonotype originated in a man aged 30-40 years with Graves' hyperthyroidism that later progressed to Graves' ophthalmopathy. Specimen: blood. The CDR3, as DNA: TGCAGCGTTTTGGGACAGGGGGCCGGCACTGAAGCTTTCTTT. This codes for CSVLGQGAGTEAFF. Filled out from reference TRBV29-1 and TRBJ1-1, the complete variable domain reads SAVISQKPSRDICQRGTSLTIQCQVDSQVTMMFWYRQQPGQSLTLIATANQGSEATYESGFVIDKFPISRPNLTFSTLTVSNMSPEDSSIYLCSVLGQGAGTEAFFGQGTRLTVV.